This section outlines one T cell receptor (beta chain) sequence together with its context. Other DNA sequences in this specimen translate into the identical CDR3. Systemic immunosuppression or a history of autoimmune disease excluded patients. Some clones are missing from TCRdb's copy, which holds only in-frame ones; the method was immunoSEQ multiplex PCR. The sample yields approximately 92,000 clones, approximately 94% seen once. Between the trimmed V and J ends, which lost 0 bases and 1 base, there was a span of 5 bases. The germline CDR1 and CDR2 sequences are SGDLS and YYNGEE. CDR3 size: 13 residues. This entry comes from a study of OX40 agonist ivuxolimab in advanced cancers. Across the study: An agonistic anti-OX40 (CD134) antibody, ivuxolimab, was used to treat the patients.

V is TRBV9 and J is TRBJ2-7, with no clear D. This TCR was sampled from an adult with an advanced solid tumor such as melanoma, head and neck, liver or kidney cancer. The sample in question was CD4+ or CD8+ T cells sorted from blood, obtained in a trial of the OX40 agonist ivuxolimab. The CDR3, as DNA: TGTGCCAGCAGCGTAGACGGTTCCTACGAGCAGTACTTC. Translating gives CASSVDGSYEQYF.